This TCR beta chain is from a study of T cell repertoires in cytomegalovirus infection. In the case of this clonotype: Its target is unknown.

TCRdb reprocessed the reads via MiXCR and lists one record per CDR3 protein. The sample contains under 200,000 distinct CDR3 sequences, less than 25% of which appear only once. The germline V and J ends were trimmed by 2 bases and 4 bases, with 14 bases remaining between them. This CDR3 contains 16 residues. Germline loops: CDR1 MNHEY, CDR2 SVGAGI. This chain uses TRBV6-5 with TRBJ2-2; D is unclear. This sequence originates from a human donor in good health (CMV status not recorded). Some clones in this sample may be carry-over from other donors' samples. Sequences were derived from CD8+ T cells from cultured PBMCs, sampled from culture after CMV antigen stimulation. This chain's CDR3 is CASSYISDTLTGELFF. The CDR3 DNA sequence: TGTGCCAGCAGTTACATAAGTGATACCCTCACCGGGGAGCTGTTTTTT.